Listed below are T cell receptor beta chains from one sample, sequenced in a study of T cell changes during pregnancy in multiple sclerosis. Assay: immunoSEQ multiplex PCR; the TCRdb copy retains only in-frame clones and omits some. The table records some 60,000 clones, around 93% of them present only once. Here the sequenced sample was peripheral blood, taken after pregnancy. These TCRs come from a female donor with multiple sclerosis, enrolled in a pregnancy study. Each CDR3 is given with its conserved first and last residue. D genes are given only for firm matches. Clone size is stated in some rows and not others, as once, few, many or a class when expanded.

V: TRBV28; D: TRBD1; size: -; J: TRBJ2-6; CDR3: CASSLWLRGPLSGANVLTF; DNA: TGTGCCAGCAGTTTATGGCTCAGGGGGCCCCTCTCTGGGGCCAACGTCCTGACTTTC
V: TRBV20-1; D: -; size: -; J: TRBJ2-3; CDR3: CSAPFPDTQYF; DNA: TGCAGTGCCCCCTTCCCAGATACGCAGTATTTT
V: TRBV7-3; D: TRBD1; size: -; J: TRBJ2-2; CDR3: CASSLVGTANTGELFF; DNA: TGTGCCAGCAGCTTAGTTGGGACAGCTAACACCGGGGAGCTGTTTTTT
V: TRBV6-1; D: -; size: -; J: TRBJ2-3; CDR3: CASRAGSTDTQYF; DNA: TGTGCCAGCAGGGCGGGGAGCACAGATACGCAGTATTTT
V: TRBV28; D: TRBD2; size: -; J: TRBJ2-1; CDR3: CASSYPVGERLAPYNEQFF; DNA: TGTGCCAGCAGTTACCCCGTCGGAGAACGACTAGCCCCCTACAATGAGCAGTTCTTC
V: TRBV29-1; D: TRBD1; size: -; J: TRBJ2-5; CDR3: CSASLGQVLQETQYF; DNA: TGCAGCGCCAGTTTAGGACAGGTCCTCCAAGAGACCCAGTACTTC
V: TRBV27; D: -; size: -; J: TRBJ2-7; CDR3: CASSLQPIFSSYEQYF; DNA: TGTGCCAGCAGTCTACAGCCAATATTCAGCTCCTACGAGCAGTACTTC
V: TRBV6-1; D: TRBD1; size: -; J: TRBJ2-3; CDR3: CASSEAQGVADTQYF; DNA: TGTGCCAGCAGTGAAGCACAGGGGGTAGCAGATACGCAGTATTTT
V: TRBV7-6; D: TRBD2; size: -; J: TRBJ2-2; CDR3: CASSLRLAGGSTGELFF; DNA: TGTGCCAGCAGCTTGAGACTAGCGGGAGGAAGCACCGGGGAGCTGTTTTTT
V: TRBV5-4; D: TRBD2; size: once; J: TRBJ2-1; CDR3: CASTYDRDYPSDEQFF; DNA: TGTGCCAGCACCTACGACCGGGACTACCCGTCCGATGAGCAGTTCTTC
V: TRBV29-1; D: TRBD2; size: -; J: TRBJ2-1; CDR3: CSAAGLAGVEQFF; DNA: TGCAGCGCCGCGGGACTAGCGGGAGTCGAGCAGTTCTTC
V: TRBV7-9; D: -; size: once; J: TRBJ2-3; CDR3: CASSLAGADTQYF; DNA: TGTGCCAGCAGCTTAGCCGGGGCAGATACGCAGTATTTT
V: TRBV19; D: TRBD1; size: -; J: TRBJ1-5; CDR3: CASSAYRGLGNQPQHF; DNA: TGTGCCAGTAGTGCCTACAGGGGGCTTGGCAATCAGCCCCAGCATTTT
V: TRBV15; D: -; size: -; J: TRBJ1-2; CDR3: CATSTTQGLFYGYTF; DNA: TGTGCCACCAGCACCACTCAGGGGTTATTCTATGGCTACACCTTC
V: TRBV7-9; D: -; size: -; J: TRBJ1-5; CDR3: CASSEAMGGQPQHF; DNA: TGTGCCAGCAGCGAAGCGATGGGGGGTCAGCCCCAGCATTTT
V: TRBV7-5; D: -; size: -; J: TRBJ2-4; CDR3: CARSHRGVSGIAKNIQYF; DNA: TGTGCCAGAAGCCACCGAGGGGTTAGCGGCATAGCCAAAAACATTCAGTACTTC
V: TRBV19; D: -; size: -; J: TRBJ2-1; CDR3: CASSMEGGYNEQFF; DNA: TGTGCCAGTAGTATGGAGGGGGGGTACAATGAGCAGTTCTTC
V: TRBV7-2; D: -; size: -; J: TRBJ2-7; CDR3: CASSGGGSRSYEQYF; DNA: TGTGCCAGCAGCGGAGGCGGTAGCCGCTCCTACGAGCAGTACTTC
V: TRBV27; D: -; size: -; J: TRBJ2-5; CDR3: CASRLSGEETQYF; DNA: TGTGCCAGCAGGTTATCAGGGGAAGAGACCCAGTACTTC
V: TRBV4-2; D: TRBD2; size: -; J: TRBJ2-1; CDR3: CASSPGTSGSNEQFF; DNA: TGTGCCAGCAGCCCGGGGACTAGCGGGAGTAATGAGCAGTTCTTC
V: TRBV4-3; D: -; size: -; J: TRBJ1-2; CDR3: CASSQDVETYGYTF; DNA: TGCGCCAGCAGCCAAGATGTGGAGACCTATGGCTACACCTTC
V: TRBV28; D: -; size: -; J: TRBJ2-7; CDR3: CASSFWLADNYEQYF; DNA: TGTGCCAGCAGTTTCTGGTTAGCGGATAACTACGAGCAGTACTTC
V: TRBV13; D: -; size: -; J: TRBJ1-3; CDR3: CASSLGGREDFVLSTIYF; DNA: TGTGCCAGCAGCTTGGGTGGCAGGGAGGATTTCGTACTTAGCACCATATATTTT
V: TRBV5-6; D: -; size: -; J: TRBJ2-5; CDR3: CASSLAGGQETQYF; DNA: TGTGCCAGCAGCTTGGCCGGGGGCCAAGAGACCCAGTACTTC
V: TRBV5-4; D: TRBD1; size: -; J: TRBJ1-1; CDR3: CASSLQGGAEAFF; DNA: TGTGCCAGCAGCTTACAGGGGGGCGCTGAAGCTTTCTTT
V: TRBV7-6; D: -; size: -; J: TRBJ2-5; CDR3: CASSLGVPAGLQETQYF; DNA: TGTGCCAGCAGCTTAGGAGTCCCAGCGGGCCTACAAGAGACCCAGTACTTC
V: TRBV6-1; D: TRBD1; size: -; J: TRBJ1-2; CDR3: CASRGDSQLYGYTF; DNA: TGTGCCAGCAGGGGGGACAGCCAGCTCTATGGCTACACCTTC
V: TRBV2; D: -; size: -; J: TRBJ2-3; CDR3: CASSSAGRTDTQYF; DNA: TGTGCCAGCAGCTCAGCGGGCCGCACAGATACGCAGTATTTT
V: TRBV29-1; D: -; size: -; J: TRBJ2-1; CDR3: CSVDGTAGAWGQFF; DNA: TGCAGCGTTGACGGGACAGCGGGAGCGTGGGGGCAGTTCTTC
V: TRBV4-3; D: TRBD2; size: -; J: TRBJ2-1; CDR3: CASNENSGSSYNEQFF; DNA: TGCGCCAGCAACGAGAATAGCGGGAGCTCCTACAATGAGCAGTTCTTC
V: TRBV19; D: TRBD1; size: -; J: TRBJ1-2; CDR3: CASSIGTAFGYTF; DNA: TGTGCCAGTAGTATCGGGACAGCATTTGGCTACACCTTC
V: TRBV6-6; D: TRBD1; size: -; J: TRBJ2-5; CDR3: CASSYSRTGQETQYF; DNA: TGTGCCAGCAGTTACTCGAGGACAGGACAAGAGACCCAGTACTTC
V: TRBV19; D: TRBD1; size: -; J: TRBJ1-5; CDR3: CASSIGGQGRINQPQHF; DNA: TGTGCCAGTAGTATAGGGGGACAGGGAAGGATCAATCAGCCCCAGCATTTT
V: TRBV7-9; D: -; size: -; J: TRBJ1-5; CDR3: CASSLAGRNQPQHF; DNA: TGTGCCAGCAGCTTAGCAGGCAGGAATCAGCCCCAGCATTTT
V: TRBV9; D: TRBD2; size: -; J: TRBJ2-7; CDR3: CASSAGTSVPSLSYEQYF; DNA: TGTGCCAGCAGCGCCGGGACTAGCGTCCCTAGTTTATCCTACGAGCAGTACTTC
V: TRBV15; D: TRBD2; size: -; J: TRBJ2-7; CDR3: CATTKLAGGSYEQYF; DNA: TGTGCCACCACCAAACTAGCGGGAGGGTCTTACGAGCAGTACTTC
V: TRBV6-5; D: TRBD1; size: -; J: TRBJ1-2; CDR3: CASSYQDRLDGYTF; DNA: TGTGCCAGCAGTTACCAGGACAGGCTCGATGGCTACACCTTC
V: TRBV5-4; D: TRBD2; size: -; J: TRBJ2-3; CDR3: CASSLASGSLDTQYF; DNA: TGTGCCAGCAGCTTGGCTAGCGGGAGTTTAGATACGCAGTATTTT
V: TRBV29-1; D: -; size: -; J: TRBJ1-2; CDR3: CSVEVPGPPGYTF; DNA: TGCAGCGTTGAAGTGCCAGGGCCTCCTGGCTACACCTTC
V: TRBV6-5; D: -; size: -; J: TRBJ1-1; CDR3: CASSYTGGGTEAFF; DNA: TGTGCCAGCAGTTATACGGGGGGAGGTACTGAAGCTTTCTTT
V: TRBV4-2; D: -; size: once; J: TRBJ2-1; CDR3: CASSQDLGTHNEQFF; DNA: TGTGCCAGCAGCCAAGACCTAGGCACTCACAATGAGCAGTTCTTC
V: TRBV6-5; D: -; size: -; J: TRBJ1-5; CDR3: CASSYSQGGNQPQHF; DNA: TGTGCCAGCAGTTACTCGCAGGGAGGGAATCAGCCCCAGCATTTT
V: TRBV5-4; D: TRBD2; size: -; J: TRBJ2-2; CDR3: CASSLAAGANTGELFF; DNA: TGTGCCAGCAGCTTGGCGGCGGGAGCGAACACCGGGGAGCTGTTTTTT
V: TRBV7-9; D: -; size: once; J: TRBJ2-5; CDR3: CASSFPGETQYF; DNA: TGTGCCAGCAGCTTCCCGGGAGAGACCCAGTACTTC
V: TRBV5-1; D: -; size: -; J: TRBJ2-2; CDR3: CASSLWPARGTGELFF; DNA: TGCGCCAGCAGCTTATGGCCAGCTCGGGGCACCGGGGAGCTGTTTTTT
V: TRBV30; D: -; size: -; J: TRBJ2-7; CDR3: CACQQGHEQYF; DNA: TGTGCCTGTCAACAGGGTCACGAGCAGTACTTC
V: TRBV2; D: -; size: -; J: TRBJ2-7; CDR3: CASSEAKGDTEQYF; DNA: TGTGCCAGCAGTGAAGCAAAGGGGGATACCGAGCAGTACTTC
V: TRBV11-3; D: -; size: -; J: TRBJ2-1; CDR3: CASGPPYNEQFF; DNA: TGTGCCAGCGGGCCCCCCTACAATGAGCAGTTCTTC